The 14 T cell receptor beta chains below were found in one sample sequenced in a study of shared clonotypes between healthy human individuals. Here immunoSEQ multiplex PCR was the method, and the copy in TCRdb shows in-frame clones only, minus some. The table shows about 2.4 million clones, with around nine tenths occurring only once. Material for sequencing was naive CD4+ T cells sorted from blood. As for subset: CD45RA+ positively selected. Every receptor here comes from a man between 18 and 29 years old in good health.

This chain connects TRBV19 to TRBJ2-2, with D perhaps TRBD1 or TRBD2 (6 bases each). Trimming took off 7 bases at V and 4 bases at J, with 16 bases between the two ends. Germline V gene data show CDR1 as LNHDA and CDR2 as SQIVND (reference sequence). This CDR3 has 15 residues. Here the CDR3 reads CASTLGGSSTGELFF. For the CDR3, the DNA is TGTGCCAGTACCCTCGGGGGCTCTAGCACCGGGGAGCTGTTTTTT.

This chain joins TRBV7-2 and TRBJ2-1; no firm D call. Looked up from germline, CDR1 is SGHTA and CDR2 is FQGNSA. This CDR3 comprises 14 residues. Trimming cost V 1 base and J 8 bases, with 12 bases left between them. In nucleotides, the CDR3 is TGTGCCAGCAGCTTAGTTTGGGCTAGAGATGAGCAGTTCTTC. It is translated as CASSLVWARDEQFF.

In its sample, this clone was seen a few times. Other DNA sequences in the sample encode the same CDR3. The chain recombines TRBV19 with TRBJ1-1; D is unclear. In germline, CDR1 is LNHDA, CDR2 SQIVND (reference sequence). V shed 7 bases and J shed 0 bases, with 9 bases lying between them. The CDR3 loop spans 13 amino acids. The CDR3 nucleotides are TGTGCCAGTACTCGGCAACTGAACACTGAAGCTTTCTTT. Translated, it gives CASTRQLNTEAFF.

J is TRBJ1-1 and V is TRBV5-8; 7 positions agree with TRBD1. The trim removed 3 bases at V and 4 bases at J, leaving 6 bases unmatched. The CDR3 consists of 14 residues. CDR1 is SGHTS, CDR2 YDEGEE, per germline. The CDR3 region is CASSYDRVGTEAFF. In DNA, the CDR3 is TGTGCCAGCAGCTATGACAGGGTGGGCACTGAAGCTTTCTTT.

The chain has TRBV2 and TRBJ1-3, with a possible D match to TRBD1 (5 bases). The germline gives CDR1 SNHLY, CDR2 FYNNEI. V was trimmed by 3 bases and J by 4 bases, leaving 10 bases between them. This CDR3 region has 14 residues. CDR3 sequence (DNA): TGTGCCAGCAGTGATAGAGGGGTCGGAAACACCATATATTTT. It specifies CASSDRGVGNTIYF.

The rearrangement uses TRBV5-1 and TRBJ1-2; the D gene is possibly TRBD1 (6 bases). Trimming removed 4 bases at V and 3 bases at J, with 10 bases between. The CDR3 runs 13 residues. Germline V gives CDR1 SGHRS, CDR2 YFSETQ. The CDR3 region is CASSEGTYYGYTF. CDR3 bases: TGCGCCAGCAGCGAAGGGACATACTATGGCTACACCTTC.

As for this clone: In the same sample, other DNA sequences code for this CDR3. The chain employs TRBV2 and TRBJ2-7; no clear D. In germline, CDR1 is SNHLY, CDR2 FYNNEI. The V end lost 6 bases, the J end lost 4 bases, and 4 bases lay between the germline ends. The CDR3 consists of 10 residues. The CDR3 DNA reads TGTGCCAGCAGCTCATACGAGCAGTACTTC. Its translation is CASSSYEQYF. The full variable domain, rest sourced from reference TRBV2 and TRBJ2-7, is EPEVTQTPSHQVTQMGQEVILRCVPISNHLYFYWYRQILGQKVEFLVSFYNNEISEKSEIFDDQFSVERPDGSNFTLKIRSTKLEDSAMYFCASSSYEQYFGPGTRLTVT.

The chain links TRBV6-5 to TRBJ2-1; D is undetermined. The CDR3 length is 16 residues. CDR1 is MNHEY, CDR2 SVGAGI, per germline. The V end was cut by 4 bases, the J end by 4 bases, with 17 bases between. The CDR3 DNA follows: TGTGCCAGCAGTTTAACCGACGCCAGCGCATACAATGAGCAGTTCTTC. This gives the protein CASSLTDASAYNEQFF.

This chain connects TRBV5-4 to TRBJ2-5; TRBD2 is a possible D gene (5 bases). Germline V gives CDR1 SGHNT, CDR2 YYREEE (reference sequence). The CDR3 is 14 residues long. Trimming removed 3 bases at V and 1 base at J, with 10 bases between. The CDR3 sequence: CASSSDSIQETQYF. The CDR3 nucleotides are TGTGCCAGCAGCTCGGACTCGATCCAAGAGACCCAGTACTTC.

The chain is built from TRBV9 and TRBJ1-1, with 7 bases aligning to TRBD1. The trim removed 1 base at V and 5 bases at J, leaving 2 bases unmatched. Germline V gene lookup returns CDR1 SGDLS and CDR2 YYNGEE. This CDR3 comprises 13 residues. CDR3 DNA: TGTGCCAGCAGCGTAAGGGGGCAAACTGAAGCTTTCTTT. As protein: CASSVRGQTEAFF.

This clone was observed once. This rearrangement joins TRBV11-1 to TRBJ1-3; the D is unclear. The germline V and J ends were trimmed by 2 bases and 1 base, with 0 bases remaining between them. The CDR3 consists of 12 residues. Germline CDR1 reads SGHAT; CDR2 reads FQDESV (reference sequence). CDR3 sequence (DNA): TGTGCCAGCAGCTTATCTGGAAACACCATATATTTT. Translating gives CASSLSGNTIYF.

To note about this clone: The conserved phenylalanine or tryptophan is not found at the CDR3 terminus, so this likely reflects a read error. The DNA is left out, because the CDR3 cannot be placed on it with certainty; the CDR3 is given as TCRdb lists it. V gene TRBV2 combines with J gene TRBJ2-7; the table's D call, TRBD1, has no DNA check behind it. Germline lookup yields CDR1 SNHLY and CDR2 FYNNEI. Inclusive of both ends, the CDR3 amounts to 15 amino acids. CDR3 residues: CASSSTGTGGAEKYY.

CDR3 bases: TGTGCCAGCAGCTTCGTTTTGGGCTCGGGGGAGCAGTACTTC. Protein product: CASSFVLGSGEQYF. The chain links TRBV7-2 to TRBJ2-7, with D maybe TRBD2 (5 bases). Germline CDR1 is SGHTA and CDR2 is FQGNSA. V was cut by 3 bases and J by 7 bases, with 16 bases left in between. The CDR3 runs to 14 residues. The full variable domain, completed using reference TRBV7-2 and TRBJ2-7, is GAGVSQSPSNKVTEKGKDVELRCDPISGHTALYWYRQSLGQGLEFLIYFQGNSAPDKSGLPSDRFSAERTGGSVSTLTIQRTQQEDSAVYLCASSFVLGSGEQYFGPGTRLTVT.

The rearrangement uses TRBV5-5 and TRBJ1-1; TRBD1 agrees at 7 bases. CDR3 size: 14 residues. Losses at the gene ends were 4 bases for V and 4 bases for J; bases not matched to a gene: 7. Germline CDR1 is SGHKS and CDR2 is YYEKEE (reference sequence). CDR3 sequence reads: CASSQFDRVTEAFF. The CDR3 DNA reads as TGTGCCAGCAGCCAATTTGACAGGGTCACTGAAGCTTTCTTT.